This TCR beta chain was identified during a study of post-analysis software for immune sequencing data. At the level of the study: The study covered relapsing-remitting, secondary progressive and progressive-relapsing courses of multiple sclerosis.

General observations from the study: About five TRBV segments, including TRBV5-6, TRBV5-1 and TRBV20-1, were more frequent in patients than controls. Diversity measured as normalized Chao1 was significantly lower in multiple sclerosis patients than in controls. When the samples were clustered directly with F measure, those that had been prepared in the same batch showed strong co-clustering.

Note on this clonotype: Its antigen is undetermined.

Unique molecular identifiers tagged the TCR beta cDNA libraries. Each batch of about 0.9 to 10 million T cells produced 400,000 to 650,000 cDNA molecules. TCRdb ran MiXCR on the PCR reads and lists one entry per CDR3 protein. The sample carries fewer than 900,000 distinct CDR3 sequences, around 45% recorded once. CDR1 is SGHTA and CDR2 is FQGNSA in the germline V gene. V lost 8 bases to trimming and J lost 3 bases; unmatched junction nucleotides: 6. This CDR3 comprises 13 residues. V usage is TRBV7-2 and J usage is TRBJ1-1; 7 bases fit TRBD1. The sequence was collected from a girl aged 10 to 17 with multiple sclerosis. The material sequenced was blood. CDR3 coding DNA: TGTGCCAGCGGTAGTACAGGGGACACTGAAGCTTTCTTT. It yields the protein CASGSTGDTEAFF.